The 31 T cell receptor beta chains in this list originate from one sample, sequenced in a study of T cells expressing NK-cell markers. For each CDR3 protein, TCRdb gives one entry from its re-call of the 5' RACE reads, without DNA. The sample holds around 380,000 distinct CDR3 sequences. Sequencing was performed on blood T cells: a sorted CD56 or NKG2C T cell subset, CD4+ or CD8+ T cells, or bulk PBMC T cells (not recorded which). These receptors all come from a woman between 50 and 59 years old in good health.

The chain combines TRBV5-1 with TRBJ2-5; the D gene TCRdb calls, TRBD2, cannot be checked with no DNA. The CDR3 has 17 residues. The germline V gene has CDR1 SGHRS and CDR2 YFSETQ. CDR3 residues: CASSHRTSEGFQETQYF.

The CDR3 loop reads CASSAGGEFNQPQHF. The chain uses TRBV11-1 and TRBJ1-5. This CDR3 is 15 amino acids long. The germline V gene has CDR1 SGHAT and CDR2 FQDESV (reference sequence).

The CDR3 loop reads CSVEYRGDWETQYF. The chain joins TRBV29-1 to TRBJ2-5; without DNA, the TCRdb call of TRBD2 cannot be checked. The CDR3 has 14 amino acids. Germline-derived CDR1 and CDR2 are SQVTM and ANQGSEA.

This rearrangement joins TRBV12-3 or TRBV12-4 to TRBJ2-2; the TCRdb call, TRBD1, lacks DNA for checking. The CDR3 extends over 14 amino acids. The CDR3 reads CASRTDRVNGELFF.

This chain links TRBV29-1 with TRBJ2-3; the D call of TRBD2 rests on TCRdb alone, since no DNA is present to check it. There are 15 residues in the CDR3. Germline CDR1 reads SQVTM; CDR2 reads ANQGSEA. The CDR3 is CSDGESGSTTDTQYF.

This chain joins TRBV12-3 or TRBV12-4 and TRBJ2-1. The CDR3 is made up of 11 amino acids. CDR3 in amino acids: CASSWGNEQFF.

V gene TRBV29-1 combines with J gene TRBJ2-1; TCRdb indicates TRBD2, and absent DNA this call remains unverified. This CDR3 spans 14 amino acids. Germline V gene lookup returns CDR1 SQVTM and CDR2 ANQGSEA. CDR3 amino acids: CSVEDPGGVNEQFF.

The chain links TRBV29-1 to TRBJ2-3; the TRBD2 assignment by TCRdb is unverifiable without DNA. Germline V gives CDR1 SQVTM, CDR2 ANQGSEA. The CDR3 is 14 residues long. Here the CDR3 reads CSAGLAGLFNTQYF.

The V and J genes are TRBV7-2 and TRBJ2-6; there is no DNA to check the TCRdb D call of TRBD2. Germline V gene lookup returns CDR1 SGHTA and CDR2 FQGNSA. CDR3 length: 18 residues. The CDR3 protein is CASSHSGGSPSGANVLTF.

The chain employs TRBV20-1 and TRBJ2-1; the D gene TCRdb calls, TRBD1, cannot be checked with no DNA. The CDR3 runs to 18 residues. Germline CDR1 reads DFQATT; CDR2 reads SNEGSKA (reference sequence). The CDR3 is CSARERGFGGSSYNEQFF.

The chain has TRBV7-8 and TRBJ1-2; TCRdb outputs TRBD1, but without DNA this stays unchecked. The CDR3 runs 12 residues. Looked up from germline, CDR1 is SGHVS and CDR2 is FQNEAQ. CDR3 region: CASSRGLDGYTF.

The chain employs TRBV10-2 and TRBJ1-1. The V gene's germline CDR1 is WSHSY and CDR2 SAAADI. The length of the CDR3 is 15 residues. CDR3: CASSESRYRNTEAFF.

The chain couples TRBV12-3 or TRBV12-4 to TRBJ1-2. The CDR3 is 17 amino acids. CDR3 loop: CASSLTGFEDPAYGYTF.

The rearrangement uses TRBV4-1 and TRBJ2-2; the TCRdb D gene call, TRBD1, has no DNA to confirm it. This CDR3 contains 17 residues. CDR1 and CDR2 (germline): MGHRA, YSYEKL. The CDR3 reads CASSQGAGGTPHRELFF.

V and J are TRBV6-5 and TRBJ1-1; TCRdb's D call of TRBD1 is untestable without DNA. CDR1 and CDR2 from the germline V gene are MNHEY and SVGAGI. The CDR3 extends over 14 amino acids. This CDR3 reads CASSPGGGNTEAFF.

V gene TRBV19 combines with J gene TRBJ1-2; TCRdb returns TRBD1, unconfirmable since there is no DNA. The CDR3 extends over 17 amino acids. Germline CDR1 and CDR2: LNHDA and SQIVND (reference sequence). The CDR3 reads CASSAIRGGITNYGYTF. Complete variable domain (other parts from reference TRBV19 and TRBJ1-2): DGGITQSPKYLFRKEGQNVTLSCEQNLNHDAMYWYRQDPGQGLRLIYYSQIVNDFQKGDIAEGYSVSREKKESFPLTVTSAQKNPTAFYLCASSAIRGGITNYGYTFGSGTRLTVV.

The chain is built from TRBV5-1 and TRBJ2-3; TCRdb gives TRBD2 as the D gene, but with no DNA this cannot be confirmed. Germline V gene lookup returns CDR1 SGHRS and CDR2 YFSETQ. The CDR3 is made up of 17 amino acids. The CDR3 sequence is CASSLSTSGRSTDTQYF.

The V and J genes are TRBV9 and TRBJ2-1. Germline V lookup: CDR1 SGDLS, CDR2 YYNGEE. The CDR3 has 12 amino acids. The CDR3 spells CASSVDLDRQFF.

The chain's CDR3 is CASSFSSGQGTNEQFF. The chain combines TRBV12-3 or TRBV12-4 with TRBJ2-1; TCRdb names TRBD1, which stays unverified in the absence of DNA. The CDR3 spans 16 residues.

The rearrangement uses TRBV11-1 and TRBJ2-7; TCRdb reports TRBD2, a call that lacks DNA to check it against. CDR3 length: 17 residues. CDR1 and CDR2 (germline): SGHAT, FQDESV (reference sequence). Here the CDR3 reads CASSLAGASGRYYEQYF.

This chain joins TRBV7-2 and TRBJ1-2. This CDR3 has 14 residues. Germline CDR1 is SGHTA and CDR2 is FQGNSA. The CDR3 sequence is CASSLNAGGYGYTF.

V and J are TRBV9 and TRBJ2-3; TCRdb's D gene call, TRBD1, goes unchecked for lack of DNA. Germline lookup yields CDR1 SGDLS and CDR2 YYNGEE. The CDR3 sequence is 21 residues long. This chain's CDR3 is CASSVVGSGLGGGLGTDTQYF.

The chain recombines TRBV7-3 with TRBJ2-7; TCRdb gives TRBD1 as the D gene, but with no DNA this cannot be confirmed. The CDR3 has 12 amino acids. Per the germline V gene, CDR1 is SGHTA and CDR2 is FQGTGA. CDR3 sequence reads: CASSLDGTPQYF.

The rearrangement uses TRBV11-3 and TRBJ2-5; TCRdb reports TRBD1, a call that lacks DNA to check it against. Germline-derived CDR1 and CDR2 are SGHNT and YENEEA. The CDR3 has 15 amino acids. CDR3 in amino acids: CASSSRKGGQETQYF. Filled out from reference TRBV11-3 and TRBJ2-5, the complete variable domain reads EAGVVQSPRYKIIEKKQPVAFWCNPISGHNTLYWYLQNLGQGPELLIRYENEEAVDDSQLPKDRFSAERLKGVDSTLKIQPAELGDSAVYLCASSSRKGGQETQYFGPGTRLLVL.

This rearrangement joins TRBV6-5 to TRBJ2-3; TCRdb selects TRBD1, and the lack of DNA leaves this call unchecked. In germline, CDR1 is MNHEY, CDR2 SVGAGI. The length of the CDR3 is 13 residues. The CDR3 sequence: CASRDRSSDTQYF.

The chain is built from TRBV7-8 and TRBJ2-3; TCRdb names TRBD2, which stays unverified in the absence of DNA. This CDR3 spans 19 amino acids. Germline V gene lookup returns CDR1 SGHVS and CDR2 FQNEAQ. The CDR3 protein is CASSSRVAGGQDGTDTQYF.

This chain links TRBV5-1 with TRBJ1-1; TCRdb proposes TRBD1, but this gene call is untestable without DNA. CDR1 SGHRS and CDR2 YFSETQ come from the germline V gene. CDR3 length equals 17 residues. CDR3: CASSLSSRGQTNTEAFF.

The chain links TRBV5-1 to TRBJ2-3; no DNA is available, so the TRBD2 call from TCRdb remains unchecked. Germline CDR1 is SGHRS and CDR2 is YFSETQ. The CDR3 has 17 amino acids. The CDR3 reads CASSPSQTSGRRDTQYF.

The V call is TRBV7-2, the J call TRBJ2-1. CDR1 and CDR2 (germline): SGHTA, FQGNSA. CDR3 size: 16 residues. The CDR3 is CASSLVGESSYNEQFF.

The J gene is TRBJ2-5, the V gene TRBV20-1; the D call of TRBD1 rests on TCRdb alone, since no DNA is present to check it. The CDR3 runs 15 residues. The germline gives CDR1 DFQATT, CDR2 SNEGSKA (reference sequence). This CDR3 is CSARSWDNTEGTQYF.

The CDR3 reads CASSVDFGNQPQHF. The chain couples TRBV9 to TRBJ1-5. Germline V lookup: CDR1 SGDLS, CDR2 YYNGEE. The CDR3 has 14 amino acids.